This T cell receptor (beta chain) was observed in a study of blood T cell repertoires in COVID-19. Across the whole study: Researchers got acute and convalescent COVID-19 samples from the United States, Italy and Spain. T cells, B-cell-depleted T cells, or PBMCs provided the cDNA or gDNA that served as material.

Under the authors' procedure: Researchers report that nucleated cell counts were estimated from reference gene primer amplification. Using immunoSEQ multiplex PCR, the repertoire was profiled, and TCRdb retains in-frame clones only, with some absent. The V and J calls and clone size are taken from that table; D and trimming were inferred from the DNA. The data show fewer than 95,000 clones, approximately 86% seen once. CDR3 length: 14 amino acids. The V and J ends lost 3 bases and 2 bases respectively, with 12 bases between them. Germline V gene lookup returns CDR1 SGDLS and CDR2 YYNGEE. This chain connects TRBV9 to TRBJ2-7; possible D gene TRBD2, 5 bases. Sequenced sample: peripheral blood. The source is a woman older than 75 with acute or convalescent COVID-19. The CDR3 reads CASSADFRAYEQYF. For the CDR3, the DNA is TGTGCCAGCAGCGCGGACTTCCGGGCCTACGAGCAGTACTTC.